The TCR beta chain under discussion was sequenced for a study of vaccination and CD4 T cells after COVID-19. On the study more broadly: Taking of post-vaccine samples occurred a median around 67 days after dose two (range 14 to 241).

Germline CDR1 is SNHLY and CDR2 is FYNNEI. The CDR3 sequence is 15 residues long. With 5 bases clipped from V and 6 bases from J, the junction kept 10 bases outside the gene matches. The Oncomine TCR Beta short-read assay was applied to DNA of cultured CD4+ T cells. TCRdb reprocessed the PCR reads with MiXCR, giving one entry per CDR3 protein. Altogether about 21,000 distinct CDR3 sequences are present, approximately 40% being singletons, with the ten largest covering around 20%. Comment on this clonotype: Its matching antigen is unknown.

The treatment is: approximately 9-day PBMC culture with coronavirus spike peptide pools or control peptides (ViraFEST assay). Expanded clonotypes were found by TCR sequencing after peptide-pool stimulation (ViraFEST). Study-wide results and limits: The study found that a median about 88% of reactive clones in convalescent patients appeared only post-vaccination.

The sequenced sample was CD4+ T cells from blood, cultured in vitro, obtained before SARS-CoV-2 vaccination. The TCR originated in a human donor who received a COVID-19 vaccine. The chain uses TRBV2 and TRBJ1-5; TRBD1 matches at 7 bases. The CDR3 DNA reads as TGTGCCAGCAGTTATTCAGGGGGGCACGGTCAGCCCCAGCATTTT. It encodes CASSYSGGHGQPQHF.